This entry features one TCR beta chain sequence. The antigen is unknown. This entry belongs to a study of high-grade serous ovarian cancer treatment subgroups. Overall study findings and caveats: Repertoire similarity ranged roughly 0.1 to 0.79 between tumors of one patient. Higher neoantigen levels went with greater TCR clonal relatedness. The analyses considered CDR3 and ignored CDR1 and CDR2.

Tumor samples were obtained before definitive surgery or chemotherapy. Some clones are missing from TCRdb's copy, which holds only in-frame ones; the method was immunoSEQ multiplex PCR. The sample contains tens of thousands of clones, about 80% of which appear only once. The CDR3 is 16 amino acids. V was cut by 3 bases and J by 7 bases, with 18 bases left in between. Germline CDR1 MGHRA, CDR2 YSYEKL. Source material: tumor tissue. This chain connects TRBV4-1 to TRBJ2-2; D may match TRBD1 or TRBD2 (6 bases each). The receptor was isolated from a human donor with high-grade serous ovarian cancer. CDR3 amino acids: CASSHRDNTEGGELFF. In nucleotides, the CDR3 is TGCGCCAGCAGCCACCGGGACAATACGGAGGGCGGGGAGCTGTTTTTT.